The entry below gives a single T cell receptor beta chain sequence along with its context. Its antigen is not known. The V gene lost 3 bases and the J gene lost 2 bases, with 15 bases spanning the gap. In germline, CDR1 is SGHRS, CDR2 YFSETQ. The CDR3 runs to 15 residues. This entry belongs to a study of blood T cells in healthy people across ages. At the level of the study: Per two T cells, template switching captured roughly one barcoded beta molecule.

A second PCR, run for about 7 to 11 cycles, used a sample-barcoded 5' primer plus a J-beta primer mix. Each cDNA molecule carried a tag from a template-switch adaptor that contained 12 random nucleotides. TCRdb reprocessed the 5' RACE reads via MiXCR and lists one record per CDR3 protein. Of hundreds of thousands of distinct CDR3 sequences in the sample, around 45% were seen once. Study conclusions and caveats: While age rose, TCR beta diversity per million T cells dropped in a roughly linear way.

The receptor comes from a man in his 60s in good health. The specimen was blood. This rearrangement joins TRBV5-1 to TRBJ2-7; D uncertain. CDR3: CASSSGQAKPYEQYF. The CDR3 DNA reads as TGCGCCAGCAGCTCTGGCCAGGCCAAACCCTACGAGCAGTACTTC.